This T cell receptor beta chain was profiled in a study of blood T cell repertoires in COVID-19. Study-wide context: Italy, Spain and the United States were the sources of the convalescent and acute COVID-19 samples.

The repertoire was sequenced with immunoSEQ multiplex PCR; TCRdb's copy has only in-frame clones and lacks some. Of 160,000 or so clones in the sample, approximately 84% were seen once. Concerning this clone: Other DNA variants within this sample encode the same CDR3.

Seattle's cohort entered during active infection and was followed longitudinally. This receptor was obtained from a woman aged 45-65 years with COVID-19, enrolled during active disease. Sequencing was done on a sample of peripheral blood.

CDR3: CASSPVDTQYF. The CDR3 bases are TGTGCCAGCAGCCCAGTGGATACGCAGTATTTT. The V gene is TRBV7-9, the J gene TRBJ2-3; no reliable D call. CDR3 length: 11 amino acids. Trimming removed 5 bases from V and 6 bases from J, with 6 bases in between. Germline CDR1 SEHNR, CDR2 FQNEAQ (reference sequence).